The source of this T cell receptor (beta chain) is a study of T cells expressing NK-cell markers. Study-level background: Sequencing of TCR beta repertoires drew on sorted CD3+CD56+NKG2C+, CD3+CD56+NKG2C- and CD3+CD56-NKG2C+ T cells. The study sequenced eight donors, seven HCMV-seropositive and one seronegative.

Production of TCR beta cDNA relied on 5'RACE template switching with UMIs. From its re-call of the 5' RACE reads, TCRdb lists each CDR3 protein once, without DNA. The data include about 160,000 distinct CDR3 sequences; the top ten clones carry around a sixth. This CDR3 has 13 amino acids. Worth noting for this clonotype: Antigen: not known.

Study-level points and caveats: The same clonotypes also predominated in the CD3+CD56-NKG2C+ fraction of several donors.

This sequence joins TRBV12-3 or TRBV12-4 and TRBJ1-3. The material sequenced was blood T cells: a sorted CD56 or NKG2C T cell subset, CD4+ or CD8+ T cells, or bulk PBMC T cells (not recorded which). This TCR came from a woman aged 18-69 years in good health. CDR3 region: CASSLFTGNTIYF.